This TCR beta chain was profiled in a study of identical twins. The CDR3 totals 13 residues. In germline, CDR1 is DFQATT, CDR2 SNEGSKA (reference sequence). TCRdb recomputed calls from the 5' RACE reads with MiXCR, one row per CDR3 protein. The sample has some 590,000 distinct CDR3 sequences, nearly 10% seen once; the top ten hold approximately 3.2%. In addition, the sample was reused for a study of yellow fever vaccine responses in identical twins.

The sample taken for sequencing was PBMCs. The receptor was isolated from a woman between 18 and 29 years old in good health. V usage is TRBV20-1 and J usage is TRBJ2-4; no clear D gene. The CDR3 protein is CSAPPLAKNIQYF. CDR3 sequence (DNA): TGCAGCGCTCCTCCTTTAGCCAAAAACATTCAGTACTTC.